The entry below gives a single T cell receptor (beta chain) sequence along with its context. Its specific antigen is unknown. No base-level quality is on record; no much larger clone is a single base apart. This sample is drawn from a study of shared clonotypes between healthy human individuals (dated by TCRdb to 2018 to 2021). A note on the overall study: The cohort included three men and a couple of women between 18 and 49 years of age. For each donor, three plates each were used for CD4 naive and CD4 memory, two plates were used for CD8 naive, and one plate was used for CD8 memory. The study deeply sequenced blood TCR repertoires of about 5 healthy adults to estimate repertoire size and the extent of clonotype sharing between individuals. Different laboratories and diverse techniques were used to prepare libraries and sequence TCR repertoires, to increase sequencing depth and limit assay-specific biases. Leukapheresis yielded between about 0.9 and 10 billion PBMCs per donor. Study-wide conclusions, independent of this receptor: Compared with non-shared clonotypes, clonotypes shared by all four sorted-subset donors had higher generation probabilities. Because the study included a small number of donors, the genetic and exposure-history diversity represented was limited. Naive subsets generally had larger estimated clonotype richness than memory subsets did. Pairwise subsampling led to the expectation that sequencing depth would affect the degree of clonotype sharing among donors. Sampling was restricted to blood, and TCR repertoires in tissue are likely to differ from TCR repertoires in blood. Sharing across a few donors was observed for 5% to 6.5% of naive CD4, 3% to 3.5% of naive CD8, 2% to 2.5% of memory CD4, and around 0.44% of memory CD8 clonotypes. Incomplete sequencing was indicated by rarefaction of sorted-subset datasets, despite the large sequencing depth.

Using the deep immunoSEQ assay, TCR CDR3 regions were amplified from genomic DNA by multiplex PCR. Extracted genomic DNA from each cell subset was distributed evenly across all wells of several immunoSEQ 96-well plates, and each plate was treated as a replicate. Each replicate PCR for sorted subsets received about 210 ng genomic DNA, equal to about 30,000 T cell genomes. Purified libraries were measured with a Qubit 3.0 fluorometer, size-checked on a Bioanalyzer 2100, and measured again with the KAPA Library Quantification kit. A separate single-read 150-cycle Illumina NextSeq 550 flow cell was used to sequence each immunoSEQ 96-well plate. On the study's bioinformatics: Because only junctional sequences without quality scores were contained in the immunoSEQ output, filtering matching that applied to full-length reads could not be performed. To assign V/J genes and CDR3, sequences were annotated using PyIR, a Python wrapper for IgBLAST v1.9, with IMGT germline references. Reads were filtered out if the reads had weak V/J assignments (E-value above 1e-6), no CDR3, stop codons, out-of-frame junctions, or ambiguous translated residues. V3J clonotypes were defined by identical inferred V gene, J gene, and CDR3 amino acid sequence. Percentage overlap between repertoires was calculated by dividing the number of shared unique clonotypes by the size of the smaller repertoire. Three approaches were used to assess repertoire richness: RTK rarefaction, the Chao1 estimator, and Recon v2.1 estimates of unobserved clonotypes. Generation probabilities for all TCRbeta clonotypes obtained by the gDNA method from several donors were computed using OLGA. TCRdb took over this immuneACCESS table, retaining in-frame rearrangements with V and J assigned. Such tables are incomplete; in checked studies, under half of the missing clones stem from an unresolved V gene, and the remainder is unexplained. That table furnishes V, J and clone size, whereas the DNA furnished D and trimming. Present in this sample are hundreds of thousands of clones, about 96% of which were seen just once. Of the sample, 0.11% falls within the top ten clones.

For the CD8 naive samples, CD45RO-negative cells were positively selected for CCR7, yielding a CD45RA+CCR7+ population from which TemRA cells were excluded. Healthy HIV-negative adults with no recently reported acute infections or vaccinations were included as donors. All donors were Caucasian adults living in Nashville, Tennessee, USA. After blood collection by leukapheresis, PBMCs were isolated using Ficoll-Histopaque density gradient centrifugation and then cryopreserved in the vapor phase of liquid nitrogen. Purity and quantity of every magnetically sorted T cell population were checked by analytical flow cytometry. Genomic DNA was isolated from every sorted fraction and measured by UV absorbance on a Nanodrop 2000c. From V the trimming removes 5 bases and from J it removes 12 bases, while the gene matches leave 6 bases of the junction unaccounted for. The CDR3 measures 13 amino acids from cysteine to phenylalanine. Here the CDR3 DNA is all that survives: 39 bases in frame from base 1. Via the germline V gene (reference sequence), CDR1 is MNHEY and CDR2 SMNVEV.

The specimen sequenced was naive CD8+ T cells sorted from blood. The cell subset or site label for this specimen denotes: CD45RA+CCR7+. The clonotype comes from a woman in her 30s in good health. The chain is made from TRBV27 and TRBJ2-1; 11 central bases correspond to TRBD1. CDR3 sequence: CASSLGQGAGQFF. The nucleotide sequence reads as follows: TGTGCCAGCAGTCTCGGACAGGGGGCCGGGCAGTTCTTC.